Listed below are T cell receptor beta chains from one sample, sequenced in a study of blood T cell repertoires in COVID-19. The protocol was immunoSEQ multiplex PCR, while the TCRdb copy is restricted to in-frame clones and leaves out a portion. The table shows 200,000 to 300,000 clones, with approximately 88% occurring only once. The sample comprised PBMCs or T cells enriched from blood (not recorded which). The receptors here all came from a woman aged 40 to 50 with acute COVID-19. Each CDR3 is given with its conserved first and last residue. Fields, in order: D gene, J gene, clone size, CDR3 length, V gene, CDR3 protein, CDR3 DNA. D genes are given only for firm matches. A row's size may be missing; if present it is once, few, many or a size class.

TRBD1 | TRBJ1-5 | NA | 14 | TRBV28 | CASSSGQGVQPQHF | TGTGCCAGCAGTTCGGGACAGGGAGTGCAGCCCCAGCATTTT
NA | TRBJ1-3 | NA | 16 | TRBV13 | CASSLDRDKPGNTIYF | TGTGCCAGCAGCTTAGACAGGGACAAACCTGGAAACACCATATATTTT
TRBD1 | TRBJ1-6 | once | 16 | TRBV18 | CASSLDTGTGASPLHF | TGTGCCAGCTCACTCGACACCGGGACAGGGGCCTCCCCCCTCCACTTT
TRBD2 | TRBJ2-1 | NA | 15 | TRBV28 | CASSLATSSNNEQFF | TGTGCCAGCAGTTTAGCGACTAGCTCCAACAATGAGCAGTTCTTC
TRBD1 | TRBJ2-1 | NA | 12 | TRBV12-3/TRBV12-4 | CASSLMGQEQFF | TGTGCCAGCAGTTTAATGGGACAGGAGCAGTTCTTC
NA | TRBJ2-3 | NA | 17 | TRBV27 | CASSFSLRGPSTDTQYF | TGTGCCAGCAGTTTTAGTCTGCGGGGACCTAGCACAGATACGCAGTATTTT
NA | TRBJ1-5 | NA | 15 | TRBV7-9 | CASSLAGREDQPQHF | TGTGCCAGCAGCTTAGCGGGCAGGGAAGATCAGCCCCAGCATTTT
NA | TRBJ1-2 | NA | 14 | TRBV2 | CASSDSDPNYGYTF | TGTGCCAGCAGTGATAGTGATCCAAACTATGGCTACACCTTC
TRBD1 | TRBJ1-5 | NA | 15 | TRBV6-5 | CASRAGQGQGQPQHF | TGTGCCAGCAGAGCCGGACAGGGCCAGGGACAGCCCCAGCATTTT
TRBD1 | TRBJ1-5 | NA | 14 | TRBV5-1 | CASSPTGGNQPQHF | TGCGCCAGCAGCCCTACAGGGGGCAATCAGCCCCAGCATTTT
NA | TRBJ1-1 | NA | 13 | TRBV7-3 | CASSSTGPTEAFF | TGTGCCAGCAGCTCCACAGGGCCCACTGAAGCTTTCTTT
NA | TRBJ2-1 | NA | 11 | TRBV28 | CASSLSNEQFF | TGTGCCAGCAGTTTGAGTAATGAGCAGTTCTTC
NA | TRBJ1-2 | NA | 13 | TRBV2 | CASSLDSGYGYTF | TGTGCCAGCAGCCTGGATTCGGGCTATGGCTACACCTTC
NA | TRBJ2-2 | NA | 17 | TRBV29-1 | CSVEGQVGVSGTGELFF | TGCAGCGTTGAAGGCCAGGTCGGGGTTTCGGGAACCGGGGAGCTGTTTTTT
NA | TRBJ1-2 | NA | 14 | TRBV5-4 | CASSIMGQEYGYTF | TGTGCCAGCAGCATTATGGGACAAGAATATGGCTACACCTTC
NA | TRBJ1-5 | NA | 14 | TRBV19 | CASRRPSSNQPQHF | TGTGCCAGTAGGCGGCCAAGCAGCAATCAGCCCCAGCATTTT
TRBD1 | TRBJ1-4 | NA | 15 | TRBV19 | CATGTGSVTNEKLFF | TGTGCCACCGGGACAGGGAGTGTCACTAATGAAAAACTGTTTTTT
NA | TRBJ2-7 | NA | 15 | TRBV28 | CASSLTGTGTYEQYF | TGTGCCAGCAGTTTGACCGGGACTGGGACCTACGAGCAGTACTTC
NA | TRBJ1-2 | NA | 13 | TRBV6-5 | CASSRPDIYGYTF | TGTGCCAGCAGTCGACCGGACATCTATGGCTACACCTTC
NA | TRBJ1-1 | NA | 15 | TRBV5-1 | CASSSGWGGNTEAFF | TGCGCCAGCAGCTCCGGTTGGGGGGGGAACACTGAAGCTTTCTTT
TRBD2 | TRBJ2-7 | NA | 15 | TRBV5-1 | CASSLGVAGTYEQYF | TGCGCCAGCAGCTTGGGAGTAGCGGGCACCTACGAGCAGTACTTC
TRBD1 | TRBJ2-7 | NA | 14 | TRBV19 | CASMYGQGPYEQYF | TGTGCCAGTATGTACGGACAGGGCCCCTACGAGCAGTACTTC
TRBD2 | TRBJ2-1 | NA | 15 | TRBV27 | CASSPLAGGHNEQFF | TGTGCCAGCAGTCCACTAGCGGGAGGACACAATGAGCAGTTCTTC
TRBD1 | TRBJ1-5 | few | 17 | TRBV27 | CASSPRQGNLINQPQHF | TGTGCCAGCAGTCCCCGACAGGGAAATTTGATCAATCAGCCCCAGCATTTT
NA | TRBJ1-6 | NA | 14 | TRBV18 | CASSPPNINSPLHF | TGTGCCAGCTCACCTCCAAACATCAATTCACCCCTCCACTTT
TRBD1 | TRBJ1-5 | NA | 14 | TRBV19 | CASSGRGPGQPQHF | TGTGCCAGTAGTGGCAGGGGGCCGGGTCAGCCCCAGCATTTT
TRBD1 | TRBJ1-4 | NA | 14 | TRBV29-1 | CSVLDRANNEKLFF | TGCAGCGTTCTGGACAGGGCAAATAATGAAAAACTGTTTTTT
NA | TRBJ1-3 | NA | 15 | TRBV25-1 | CASNPVGASGNTIYF | TGTGCCAGCAACCCGGTTGGGGCTTCTGGAAACACCATATATTTT
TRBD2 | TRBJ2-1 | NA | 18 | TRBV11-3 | CASSPGWIAGESYNEQFF | TGTGCCAGCAGCCCGGGGTGGATAGCGGGAGAGTCCTACAATGAGCAGTTCTTC
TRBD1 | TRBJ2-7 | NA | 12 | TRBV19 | CATGDRDYEQYF | TGTGCCACCGGGGACAGGGACTACGAGCAGTACTTC
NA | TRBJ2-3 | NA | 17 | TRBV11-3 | CASSLNWATGYADTQYF | TGTGCCAGCAGCTTAAATTGGGCAACAGGGTATGCAGATACGCAGTATTTT
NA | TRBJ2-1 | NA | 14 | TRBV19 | CASMGGLSYNEQFF | TGTGCCAGTATGGGGGGTCTATCCTACAATGAGCAGTTCTTC
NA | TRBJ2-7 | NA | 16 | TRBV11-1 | CASSPMRSVHSYEQYF | TGTGCCAGCAGCCCAATGCGGTCAGTCCACTCCTACGAGCAGTACTTC
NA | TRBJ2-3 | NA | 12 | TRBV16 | CASSLSLDTQYF | TGTGCCAGCAGCCTTTCCCTGGATACGCAGTATTTT
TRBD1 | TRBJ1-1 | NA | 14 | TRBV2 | CASSQTGGNTEAFF | TGTGCCAGCAGTCAGACAGGGGGTAACACTGAAGCTTTCTTT
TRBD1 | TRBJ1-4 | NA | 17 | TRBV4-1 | CASSQEGVGQLNEKLFF | TGCGCCAGCAGCCAAGAAGGGGTGGGACAGCTTAATGAAAAACTGTTTTTT